What follows are 24 T cell receptor beta chains derived from one specimen sequenced in a study of shared clonotypes between healthy human individuals. Repertoires were generated with immunoSEQ multiplex PCR, while TCRdb's copy carries only in-frame clones and drops some. The sample contains about 2.4 million clones, roughly 93% of which appear only once. The sequencing input was naive CD4+ T cells from PBMCs. Subset defined: CD45RA+ positively selected. These receptors all come from a man between 18 and 29 years old in good health. Some clones in this sample may be carry-over from other donors' samples.

V usage is TRBV6-5 and J usage is TRBJ1-4, with D possibly matching TRBD1 (6 bases). Germline values: CDR1 MNHEY, CDR2 SVGAGI. The CDR3 sequence is 14 residues long. Trimming took off 8 bases at V and 12 bases at J, with 22 bases between the two ends. The CDR3, as DNA: TGTGCCAGCGCGGCCAGGGACACCTTGGGTGAACTGTTTTTT. As protein: CASAARDTLGELFF.

V is TRBV28 and J is TRBJ1-2, with D hard to call. CDR1 and CDR2 (germline): MDHEN, SYDVKM. CDR3 size: 14 residues. The ends were cut back, 4 bases at V and 3 bases at J, with 12 bases in the middle. The CDR3 sequence: CASSYSGWDYGYTF. DNA of the CDR3: TGTGCCAGCAGTTACTCCGGGTGGGACTATGGCTACACCTTC.

This clone occurred once. V usage is TRBV10-1 and J usage is TRBJ2-3; D possibly corresponds to TRBD2 (6 bases). Deletions cut 8 bases from V and 7 bases from J, with 16 bases between. CDR3 size: 13 residues. Germline CDR1 WNHNN, CDR2 SYGVQD (reference sequence). The CDR3 bases are TGCGCCAGCGATGGGCCGGCGGGGAATACGCAGTATTTT. Its protein is CASDGPAGNTQYF.

The CDR3 spells CASSPPRAGGTETQYF. As DNA, the CDR3 is TGTGCCAGCAGTCCCCCAAGGGCGGGAGGTACAGAGACCCAGTACTTC. The V and J genes are TRBV7-2 and TRBJ2-5; 8 bases map to TRBD2. Germline V gives CDR1 SGHTA, CDR2 FQGNSA. Trimming took 6 bases from V and 4 from J; bases not matched to a gene: 13. The CDR3 spans 16 residues.

This clone was found once. The chain employs TRBV11-2 and TRBJ1-2; D gene uncertain. Trimming pared 0 bases from V and 6 bases from J, leaving 11 bases between. CDR1 is SGHAT, CDR2 FQNNGV, per germline. The CDR3 runs to 14 residues. The CDR3 DNA sequence: TGTGCCAGCAGCTTAGAGTGGGGAAGTGATGGCTACACCTTC. Residues: CASSLEWGSDGYTF.

V and J are TRBV19 and TRBJ1-3; D unclear. The CDR3 extends over 12 amino acids. Germline lookup yields CDR1 LNHDA and CDR2 SQIVND (reference sequence). V gave up 6 bases and J gave up 1 base, with 4 bases separating them. DNA for the CDR3: TGTGCCAGTAGAGGGTCTGGAAACACCATATATTTT. Translation: CASRGSGNTIYF.

The chain recombines TRBV9 with TRBJ2-1, with 11 bases matching TRBD2. This CDR3 has 17 amino acids. CDR1 is SGDLS and CDR2 is YYNGEE in the germline V gene. Unmatched junction bases numbered 10, after V lost 4 bases and J lost 4 bases. Here the CDR3 DNA reads TGTGCCAGCAGCCCACCGGGTAGCGGGAGGGAATACAATGAGCAGTTCTTC. It encodes CASSPPGSGREYNEQFF.

The chain recombines TRBV4-1 with TRBJ2-1, with D tentatively TRBD1 (5 bases). Germline CDR1 and CDR2: MGHRA and YSYEKL. The CDR3 has 17 residues. With 2 bases removed from V and 10 bases from J, the gap between germline ends came to 24 bases. DNA for the CDR3: TGCGCCAGCAGCCAAAGAACTAAGGAAGGACACGTCGGGGAGCAGTTCTTC. Protein sequence: CASSQRTKEGHVGEQFF.

This sequence joins TRBV4-2 and TRBJ2-7, with TRBD1 matching 9 bases. The CDR3 has 15 amino acids. V trimming: 2 bases; J trimming: 4 bases; junction bases outside the gene matches: 6. Germline V lookup: CDR1 LGHNA, CDR2 YNFKEQ. CDR3 residues: CASSQRDRAMYEQYF. The CDR3 DNA is TGTGCCAGCAGCCAAAGGGACAGGGCAATGTACGAGCAGTACTTC.

In the case of this clone: At the DNA level, this CDR3 is encoded by other sequences in the same sample as well. The chain recombines TRBV7-9 with TRBJ1-4; TRBD1 is a possible D gene (5 bases). Trimming removed 5 bases at V and 7 bases at J, with 11 bases between. CDR1 is SEHNR and CDR2 is FQNEAQ in the germline V gene (reference sequence). The CDR3 length is 13 residues. The chain's CDR3 is CASSLAGGEKLFF. Written as DNA, the CDR3 is TGTGCCAGCAGCCTTGCCGGGGGTGAAAAACTGTTTTTT.

The gene calls are TRBV5-4 and TRBJ2-7, with TRBD2 identical over 10 bases. The CDR3 runs to 19 residues. Per the germline V gene, CDR1 is SGHNT and CDR2 is YYREEE (reference sequence). V was clipped by 4 bases and J by 0 bases; unmatched bases: 16. The CDR3 region has the DNA TGTGCCAGCAGCCCCCAAGGGGGTCGAGCGGGAGGGCTCTCCTACGAGCAGTACTTC. Translated: CASSPQGGRAGGLSYEQYF.

This sequence joins TRBV4-1 and TRBJ1-5; D might be TRBD1 (5 bases). Germline CDR1 reads MGHRA; CDR2 reads YSYEKL. CDR3 size: 15 residues. V was shortened by 3 bases and J by 3 bases, with 12 bases between the two germline ends. The chain's CDR3 is CASSHRDSPNQPQHF. CDR3 nucleotide sequence: TGCGCCAGCAGCCATCGAGACAGCCCCAATCAGCCCCAGCATTTT.

The rearrangement uses TRBV9 and TRBJ2-1; 12 bases align to TRBD2. V dropped 0 bases and J dropped 8; count of bases not matched to a gene: 9. In germline, CDR1 is SGDLS, CDR2 YYNGEE. The CDR3 covers 17 residues. DNA for the CDR3: TGTGCCAGCAGCGTAGTAAGGCTAGCGGGAGGGTTGGATGAGCAGTTCTTC. Amino acid sequence: CASSVVRLAGGLDEQFF. The full variable domain, in which reference TRBV9 and TRBJ2-1 provide the parts outside the CDR3, is DSGVTQTPKHLITATGQRVTLRCSPRSGDLSVYWYQQSLDQGLQFLIQYYNGEERAKGNILERFSAQQFPDLHSELNLSSLELGDSALYFCASSVVRLAGGLDEQFFGPGTRLTVL.

This clone was observed a single time. The chain is built from TRBV5-4 and TRBJ2-2; 7 positions match TRBD2. This CDR3 comprises 16 residues. The J segment lost 1 base and the V segment lost 3 bases, leaving 6 bases of the junction unmatched. In germline, CDR1 is SGHNT, CDR2 YYREEE (reference sequence). The chain's CDR3 is CASSSPSGGNTGELFF. The CDR3 nucleotides are TGTGCCAGCAGCTCCCCCTCGGGGGGGAACACCGGGGAGCTGTTTTTT. The full variable domain, its missing parts supplied by reference TRBV5-4 and TRBJ2-2, is ETGVTQSPTHLIKTRGQQVTLRCSSQSGHNTVSWYQQALGQGPQFIFQYYREEENGRGNFPPRFSGLQFPNYSSELNVNALELDDSALYLCASSSPSGGNTGELFFGEGSRLTVL.

This chain uses TRBV19 with TRBJ1-1, with D maybe TRBD1 (5 bases). There are 16 residues in the CDR3. V was trimmed by 4 bases and J by 0 bases, leaving 15 bases between them. From germline, CDR1 is LNHDA and CDR2 SQIVND (reference sequence). The CDR3 nucleotides are TGTGCCAGTAGTAATCAGGGATTAGGTATGAACACTGAAGCTTTCTTT. Its protein product is CASSNQGLGMNTEAFF.

This clone was seen a single time. The V gene is TRBV7-8, the J gene TRBJ2-3; TRBD2 is a possible D gene (5 bases). The CDR3 covers 17 residues. CDR1 is SGHVS and CDR2 is FQNEAQ in the germline V gene. The V gene lost 0 bases and the J gene lost 1 base, with 14 bases spanning the gap. CDR3 bases: TGTGCCAGCAGCTTAGCTGGACGAGGGAGAGGCACAGATACGCAGTATTTT. As protein: CASSLAGRGRGTDTQYF.

The chain is built from TRBV5-8 and TRBJ1-5; weak D call: TRBD1 (5 bases). The germline CDR1 and CDR2 sequences are SGHTS and YDEGEE. V was clipped by 0 bases and J by 4 bases, with 11 bases between them. This CDR3 is 15 amino acids long. The CDR3 loop is CASSLALQANQPQHF. The DNA for the CDR3 is TGTGCCAGCAGCTTGGCCCTACAGGCTAATCAGCCCCAGCATTTT.

The chain joins TRBV27 to TRBJ2-1; the match to TRBD2 covers 13 bases. Trimming at V came to 7 bases and at J to 6 bases, leaving 3 bases not matched to a gene. The CDR3 loop spans 14 amino acids. Germline V CDR1 and CDR2: MNHEY, SMNVEV (reference sequence). CDR3 sequence (DNA): TGTGCCAGCACGGGACTAGCGGGACCCAATGAGCAGTTCTTC. It codes for CASTGLAGPNEQFF.

The J gene is TRBJ2-3, the V gene TRBV2; D is undetermined. Trimming took off 3 bases at V and 0 bases at J, with 10 bases between the two ends. The germline gives CDR1 SNHLY, CDR2 FYNNEI. This CDR3 spans 15 amino acids. CDR3 nucleotides: TGTGCCAGCAGTGAGTTTGTGGCTAGCACAGATACGCAGTATTTT. Its protein is CASSEFVASTDTQYF.

This chain links TRBV5-1 with TRBJ2-2; D might be TRBD1 (6 bases). This CDR3 is built from 14 residues. V lost 4 bases, J lost 3 bases, and 10 bases lay in between. Germline CDR1 SGHRS, CDR2 YFSETQ. CDR3 protein: CASSPDRYTGELFF. The DNA of the CDR3 is TGCGCCAGCAGCCCGGACAGATACACCGGGGAGCTGTTTTTT. The complete variable domain, with remaining parts taken from reference TRBV5-1 and TRBJ2-2, reads KAGVTQTPRYLIKTRGQQVTLSCSPISGHRSVSWYQQTPGQGLQFLFEYFSETQRNKGNFPGRFSGRQFSNSRSEMNVSTLELGDSALYLCASSPDRYTGELFFGEGSRLTVL.

The V and J genes are TRBV28 and TRBJ2-1, with a tentative D call TRBD2 (5 bases). Trimming pared 3 bases from V and 4 bases from J, leaving 16 bases between. This CDR3 has 16 residues. Germline lookup yields CDR1 MDHEN and CDR2 SYDVKM. As DNA, the CDR3 is TGTGCCAGCAGTTTCTCGCCGGACTCTCGTTACAATGAGCAGTTCTTC. This translates into CASSFSPDSRYNEQFF.

The chain joins TRBV5-4 to TRBJ1-4, with D possibly TRBD1 on 6 matching bases. Per the germline V gene, CDR1 is SGHNT and CDR2 is YYREEE (reference sequence). The CDR3 totals 15 residues. Trimming took off 3 bases at V and 3 bases at J, with 12 bases between the two ends. The CDR3 here is CASSSRDTANEKLFF. CDR3 in DNA: TGTGCCAGCAGCTCCCGGGACACCGCTAATGAAAAACTGTTTTTT.

In this sample, this clone turned up once. The chain is built from TRBV7-9 and TRBJ2-1; 8 positions agree with TRBD1. V shed 1 base and J 6 bases; nucleotides not matched to a gene: 5. Per the germline V gene, CDR1 is SEHNR and CDR2 is FQNEAQ (reference sequence). CDR3 length equals 15 residues. CDR3 loop: CASSLGQGAFNEQFF. CDR3 nucleotides: TGTGCCAGCAGCTTAGGGCAGGGGGCGTTCAATGAGCAGTTCTTC. Based on the CDR3 plus reference TRBV7-9 and TRBJ2-1, the full variable domain is DTGVSQNPRHKITKRGQNVTFRCDPISEHNRLYWYRQTLGQGPEFLTYFQNEAQLEKSRLLSDRFSAERPKGSFSTLEIQRTEQGDSAMYLCASSLGQGAFNEQFFGPGTRLTVL.

The CDR3: CASSYQTGGTWDTQYF. Here the CDR3 DNA reads TGTGCCAGCAGTTACCAGACAGGGGGAACTTGGGATACGCAGTATTTT. This chain joins TRBV6-5 and TRBJ2-3; 9 bases are shared with TRBD1. J lost 6 bases, V lost 2 bases, and 9 bases had no gene match. Germline V CDR1 and CDR2: MNHEY, SVGAGI. The CDR3 has 16 residues.